This T cell receptor beta chain was retrieved from a study of T cells in Graves' hyperthyroidism and ophthalmopathy. Study background: Peripheral blood was secured at the point of initial diagnosis, before any treatment. Study-wide results and limits: It was a median around seven months before onset that the model predicted ophthalmopathy.

In its sample, this clonotype was seen many times. Its antigen is undetermined. Newly diagnosed hyperthyroidism, duration under 2 months, in patients aged 18 to 65. The study excluded patients with uncontrolled infection, other autoimmune disease, pregnancy or lactation. V lost 3 bases and J lost 3; bases outside the gene matches: 8. The CDR3 has 16 amino acids. Germline V gene sequence: CDR1 KGHDR, CDR2 SFDVKD. Amplification yielded TCR beta CDR3 regions, with RNA transcripts as the source. The primer set for the first-round RT-PCR of the TCR CDR3 was HTBI. A single record per CDR3 protein comes from TCRdb applying MiXCR to the multiplex PCR reads. The data hold more than 300,000 distinct CDR3 sequences, with over 11% observed a single time.

V usage is TRBV24-1 and J usage is TRBJ2-3; 7 bases agree with TRBD1. The specimen was blood. The TCR originated in a woman younger than 45 with Graves' hyperthyroidism. The CDR3 loop reads CATSDPRQGTTDTQYF. CDR3 DNA sequence: TGTGCCACCAGTGATCCGAGACAGGGTACGACAGATACGCAGTATTTT.